The clone carrying this T cell receptor (beta chain) occurred many times. What it binds is unknown. Amplified regions were TCR beta CDR3 sequences from RNA transcripts. During a first-round RT-PCR of the TCR CDR3, the HTBI primer set was used. MiXCR, applied by TCRdb to the multiplex PCR reads, yields one record per CDR3 protein. The sample carries 620,000 or so distinct CDR3 sequences, about 14% recorded once. This specimen comes from a study of T cells in Graves' hyperthyroidism and ophthalmopathy. The CDR3 sequence is 15 residues long. Germline CDR1 is MNHNS and CDR2 is SASEGT. Trimming removed 7 bases from V and 1 base from J, with 14 bases in between. The source of the PBMCs was more than 9.5 ml of fresh peripheral blood. General study results and limits: Blood also contained most expanded thyroid clonotypes above 0.001.

The receptor's source is a woman in her forties or fifties with Graves' ophthalmopathy. The rearrangement joins TRBV6-1 to TRBJ2-1; D might be TRBD2 (5 bases). The specimen sequenced was blood. DNA for the CDR3: TGTGCCAGCAATGAGGGAGTATGGTCCTACAATGAGCAGTTCTTC. It yields the protein CASNEGVWSYNEQFF.